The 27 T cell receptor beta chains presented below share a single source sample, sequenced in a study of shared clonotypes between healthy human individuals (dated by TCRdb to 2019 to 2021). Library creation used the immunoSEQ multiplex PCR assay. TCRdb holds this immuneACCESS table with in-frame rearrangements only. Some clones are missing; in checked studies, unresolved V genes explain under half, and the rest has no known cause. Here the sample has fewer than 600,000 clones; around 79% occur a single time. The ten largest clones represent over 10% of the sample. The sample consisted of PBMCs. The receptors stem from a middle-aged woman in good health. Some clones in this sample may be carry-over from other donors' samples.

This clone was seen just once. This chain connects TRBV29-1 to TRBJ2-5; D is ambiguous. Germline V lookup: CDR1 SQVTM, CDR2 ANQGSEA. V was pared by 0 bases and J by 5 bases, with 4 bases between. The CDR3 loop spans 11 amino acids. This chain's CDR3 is CSVEDIETQYF. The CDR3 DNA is TGCAGCGTTGAAGATATCGAGACCCAGTACTTC.

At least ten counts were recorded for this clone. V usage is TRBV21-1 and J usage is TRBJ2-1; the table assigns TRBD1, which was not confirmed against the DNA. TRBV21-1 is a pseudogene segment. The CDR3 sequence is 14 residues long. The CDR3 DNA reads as TGTGCCAGCAGCCCCCGATGGCAGTCCAATGAGCAGTTCTTC. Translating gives CASSPRWQSNEQFF.

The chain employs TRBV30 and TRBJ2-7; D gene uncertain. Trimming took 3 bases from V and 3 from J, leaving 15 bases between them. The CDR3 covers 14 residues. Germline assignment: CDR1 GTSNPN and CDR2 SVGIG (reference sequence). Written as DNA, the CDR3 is TGTGCCTGGAGGTCACGGGTCATAAACTACGAGCAGTACTTC. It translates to CAWRSRVINYEQYF.

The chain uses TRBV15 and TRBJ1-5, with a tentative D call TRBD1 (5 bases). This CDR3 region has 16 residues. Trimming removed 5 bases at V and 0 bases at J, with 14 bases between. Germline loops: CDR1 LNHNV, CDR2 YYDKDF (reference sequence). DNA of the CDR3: TGTGCCACCAGCCCTGGATGGGGCAGTAGCAATCAGCCCCAGCATTTT. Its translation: CATSPGWGSSNQPQHF.

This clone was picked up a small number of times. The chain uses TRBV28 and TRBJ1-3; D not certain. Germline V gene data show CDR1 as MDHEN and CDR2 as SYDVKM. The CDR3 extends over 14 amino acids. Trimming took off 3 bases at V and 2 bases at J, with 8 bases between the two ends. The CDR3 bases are TGTGCCAGCAGTTTGGCCACAACTGGAAACACCATATATTTT. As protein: CASSLATTGNTIYF.

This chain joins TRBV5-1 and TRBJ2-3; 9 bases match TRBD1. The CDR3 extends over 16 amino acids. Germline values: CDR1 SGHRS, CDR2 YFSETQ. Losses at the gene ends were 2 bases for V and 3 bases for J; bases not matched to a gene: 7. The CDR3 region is CASSFPRDRETDTQYF. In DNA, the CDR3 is TGCGCCAGCAGCTTCCCCCGGGACAGGGAAACAGATACGCAGTATTTT.

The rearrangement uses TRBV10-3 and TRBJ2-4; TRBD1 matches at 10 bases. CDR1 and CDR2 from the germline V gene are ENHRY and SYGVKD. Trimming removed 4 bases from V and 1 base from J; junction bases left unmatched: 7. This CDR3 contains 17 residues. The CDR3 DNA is TGTGCCATCAGTGGAGTATCGGGACAGGGGGCCAAAAACATTCAGTACTTC. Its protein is CAISGVSGQGAKNIQYF.

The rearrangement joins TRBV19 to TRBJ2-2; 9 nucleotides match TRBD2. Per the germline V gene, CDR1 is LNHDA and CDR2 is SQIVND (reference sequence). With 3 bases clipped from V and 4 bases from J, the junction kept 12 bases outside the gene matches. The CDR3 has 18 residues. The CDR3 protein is CASSMRGSGSLGTGELFF. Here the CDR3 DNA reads TGTGCCAGTAGTATGCGGGGTAGCGGGAGCTTAGGCACCGGGGAGCTGTTTTTT.

The CDR3 loop reads CASSRQSSSFPQYF. CDR3 sequence (DNA): TGTGCCAGCAGCCGACAATCCTCTAGTTTTCCGCAGTATTTT. The chain joins TRBV7-3 to TRBJ2-3; unclear D gene. This CDR3 spans 14 amino acids. CDR1 is SGHTA and CDR2 is FQGTGA in the germline V gene. V shed 5 bases and J shed 10 bases, with 19 bases lying between them. The full variable domain, rest sourced from reference TRBV7-3 and TRBJ2-3, is GAGVSQTPSNKVTEKGKYVELRCDPISGHTALYWYRQSLGQGPEFLIYFQGTGAADDSGLPNDRFFAVRPEGSVSTLKIQRTERGDSAVYLCASSRQSSSFPQYFGPGTRLTVL.

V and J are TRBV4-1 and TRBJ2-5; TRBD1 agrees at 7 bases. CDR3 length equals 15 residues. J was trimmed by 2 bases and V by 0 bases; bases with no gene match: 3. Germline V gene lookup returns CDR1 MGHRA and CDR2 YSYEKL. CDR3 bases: TGCGCCAGCAGCCAAGACTGGACAGGTCAAGAGACCCAGTACTTC. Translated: CASSQDWTGQETQYF.

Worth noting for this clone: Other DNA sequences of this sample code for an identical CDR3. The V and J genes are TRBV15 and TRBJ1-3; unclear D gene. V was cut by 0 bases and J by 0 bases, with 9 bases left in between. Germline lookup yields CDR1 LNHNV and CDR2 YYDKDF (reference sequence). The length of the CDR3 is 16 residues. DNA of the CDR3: TGTGCCACCAGCAGAGACCGGGGTTCCTCTGGAAACACCATATATTTT. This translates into CATSRDRGSSGNTIYF.

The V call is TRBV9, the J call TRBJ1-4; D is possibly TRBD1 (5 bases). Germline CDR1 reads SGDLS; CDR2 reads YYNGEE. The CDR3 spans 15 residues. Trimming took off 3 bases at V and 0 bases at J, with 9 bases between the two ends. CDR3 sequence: CASSAGTSTNEKLFF. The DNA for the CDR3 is TGTGCCAGCAGCGCCGGGACCTCAACTAATGAAAAACTGTTTTTT.

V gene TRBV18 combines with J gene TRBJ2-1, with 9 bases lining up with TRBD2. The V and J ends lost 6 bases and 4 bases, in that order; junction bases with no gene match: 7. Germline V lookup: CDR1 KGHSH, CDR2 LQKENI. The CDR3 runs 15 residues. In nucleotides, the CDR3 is TGTGCCAGCTCCCCCCAGCGGGAGGATTACAATGAGCAGTTCTTC. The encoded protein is CASSPQREDYNEQFF.

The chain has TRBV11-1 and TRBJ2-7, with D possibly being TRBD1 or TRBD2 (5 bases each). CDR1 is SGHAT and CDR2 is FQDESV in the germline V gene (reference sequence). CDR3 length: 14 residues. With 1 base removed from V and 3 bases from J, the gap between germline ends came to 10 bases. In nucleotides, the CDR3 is TGTGCCAGCAGCTTAGTAGGGACCAGCTACGAGCAGTACTTC. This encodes CASSLVGTSYEQYF.

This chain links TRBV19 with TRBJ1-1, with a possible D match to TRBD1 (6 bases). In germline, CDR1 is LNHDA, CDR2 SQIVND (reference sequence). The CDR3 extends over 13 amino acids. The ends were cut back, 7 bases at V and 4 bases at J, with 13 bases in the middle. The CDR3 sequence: CASKTGTCTEAFF. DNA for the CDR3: TGTGCCAGTAAAACCGGGACATGCACTGAAGCTTTCTTT.

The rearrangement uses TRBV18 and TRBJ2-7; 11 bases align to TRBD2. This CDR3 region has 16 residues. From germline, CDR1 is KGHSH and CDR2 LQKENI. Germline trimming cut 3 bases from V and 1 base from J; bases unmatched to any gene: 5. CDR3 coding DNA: TGTGCCAGCTCACCTACGGGACTAGCGGCTTCCTACGAGCAGTACTTC. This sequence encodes CASSPTGLAASYEQYF. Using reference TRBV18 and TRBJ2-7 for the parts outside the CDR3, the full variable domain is NAGVMQNPRHLVRRRGQEARLRCSPMKGHSHVYWYRQLPEEGLKFMVYLQKENIIDESGMPKERFSAEFPKEGPSILRIQQVVRGDSAAYFCASSPTGLAASYEQYFGPGTRLTVT.

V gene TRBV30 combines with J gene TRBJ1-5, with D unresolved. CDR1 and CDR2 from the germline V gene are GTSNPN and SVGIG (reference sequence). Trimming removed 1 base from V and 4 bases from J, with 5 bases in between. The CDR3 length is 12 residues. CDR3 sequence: CAWSAQNQPQHF. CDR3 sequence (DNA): TGTGCCTGGAGTGCACAAAATCAGCCCCAGCATTTT.

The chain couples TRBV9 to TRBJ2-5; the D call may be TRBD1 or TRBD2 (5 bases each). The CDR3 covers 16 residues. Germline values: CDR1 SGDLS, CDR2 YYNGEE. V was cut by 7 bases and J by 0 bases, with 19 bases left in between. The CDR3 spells CASGRGTNGYQETQYF. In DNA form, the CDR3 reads TGTGCCAGCGGCCGGGGCACCAACGGGTACCAAGAGACCCAGTACTTC.

The CDR3 region is CATKLWVGGSGASEQYF. The CDR3 coding sequence is TGTGCCACCAAGTTGTGGGTGGGTGGGAGTGGTGCGTCCGAGCAGTACTTC. The chain couples TRBV15 to TRBJ2-7, with D possibly being TRBD2 (5 bases). CDR3 length: 17 amino acids. V was cut by 7 bases and J by 6 bases, with 28 bases left in between. In germline, CDR1 is LNHNV, CDR2 YYDKDF (reference sequence).

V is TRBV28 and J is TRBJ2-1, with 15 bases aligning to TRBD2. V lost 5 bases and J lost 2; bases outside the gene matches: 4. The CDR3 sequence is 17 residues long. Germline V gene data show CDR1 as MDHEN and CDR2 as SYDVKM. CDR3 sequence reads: CASSVWTSGRAYNEQFF. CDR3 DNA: TGTGCCAGCAGTGTGTGGACTAGCGGGAGGGCCTACAATGAGCAGTTCTTC.

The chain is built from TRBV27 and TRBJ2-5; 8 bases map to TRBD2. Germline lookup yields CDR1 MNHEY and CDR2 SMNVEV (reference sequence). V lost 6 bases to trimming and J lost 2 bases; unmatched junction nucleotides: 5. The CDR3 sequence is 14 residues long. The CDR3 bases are TGTGCCAGCAGGGCGGGGGGAAATCAAGAGACCCAGTACTTC. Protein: CASRAGGNQETQYF.

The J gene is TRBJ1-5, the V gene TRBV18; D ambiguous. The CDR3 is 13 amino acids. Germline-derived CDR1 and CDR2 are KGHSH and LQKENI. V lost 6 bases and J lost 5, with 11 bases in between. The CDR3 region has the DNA TGTGCCAGCTCTTCTGCCGTCGATCAGCCCCAGCATTTT. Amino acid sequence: CASSSAVDQPQHF. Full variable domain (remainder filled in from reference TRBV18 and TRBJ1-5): NAGVMQNPRHLVRRRGQEARLRCSPMKGHSHVYWYRQLPEEGLKFMVYLQKENIIDESGMPKERFSAEFPKEGPSILRIQQVVRGDSAAYFCASSSAVDQPQHFGDGTRLSIL.

As DNA, the CDR3 is TGTGCCAGCAGCTTTTTGGGACCCCCGATCGGGAATTCACCCCTCCACTTT. This sequence encodes CASSFLGPPIGNSPLHF. The chain recombines TRBV11-3 with TRBJ1-6; tentatively, D is TRBD1 (5 bases). Trimming stripped 3 bases from V and 7 bases from J, with 19 bases between. Germline loops: CDR1 SGHNT, CDR2 YENEEA. The CDR3 totals 17 residues. The whole variable domain, remainder taken from reference TRBV11-3 and TRBJ1-6, is EAGVVQSPRYKIIEKKQPVAFWCNPISGHNTLYWYLQNLGQGPELLIRYENEEAVDDSQLPKDRFSAERLKGVDSTLKIQPAELGDSAVYLCASSFLGPPIGNSPLHFGNGTRLTVT.

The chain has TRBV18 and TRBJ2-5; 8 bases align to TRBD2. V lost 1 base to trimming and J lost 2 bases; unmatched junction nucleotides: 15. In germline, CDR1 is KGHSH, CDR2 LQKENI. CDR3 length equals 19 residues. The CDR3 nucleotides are TGTGCCAGCTCACCACTGGCTCTTTCAAGCGGGAGTTATCAAGAGACCCAGTACTTC. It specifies CASSPLALSSGSYQETQYF.

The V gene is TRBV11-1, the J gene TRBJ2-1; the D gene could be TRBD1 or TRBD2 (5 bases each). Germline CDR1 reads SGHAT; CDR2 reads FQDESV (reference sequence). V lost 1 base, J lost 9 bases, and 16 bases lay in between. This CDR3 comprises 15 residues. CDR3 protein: CASSLVTFSGGEQFF. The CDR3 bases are TGTGCCAGCAGCTTAGTGACTTTCTCTGGGGGTGAGCAGTTCTTC.

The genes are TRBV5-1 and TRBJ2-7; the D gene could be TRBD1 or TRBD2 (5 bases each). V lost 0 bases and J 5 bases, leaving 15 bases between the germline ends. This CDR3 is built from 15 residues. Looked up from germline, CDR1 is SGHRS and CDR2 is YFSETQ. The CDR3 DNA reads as TGCGCCAGCAGCTTGGCCGGCCAAAGGGGAGACGAGCAGTACTTC. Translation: CASSLAGQRGDEQYF.

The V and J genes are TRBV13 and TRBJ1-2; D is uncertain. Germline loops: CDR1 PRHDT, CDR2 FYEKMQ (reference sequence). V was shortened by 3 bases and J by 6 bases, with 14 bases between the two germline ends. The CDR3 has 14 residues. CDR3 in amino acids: CASSFGRLKDGYTF. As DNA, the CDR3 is TGTGCCAGCAGCTTCGGGCGTTTGAAGGATGGCTACACCTTC. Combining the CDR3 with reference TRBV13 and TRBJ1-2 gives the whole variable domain AAGVIQSPRHLIKEKRETATLKCYPIPRHDTVYWYQQGPGQDPQFLISFYEKMQSDKGSIPDRFSAQQFSDYHSELNMSSLELGDSALYFCASSFGRLKDGYTFGSGTRLTVV.